This T cell receptor beta chain came from a study of T cell repertoires in cytomegalovirus infection. TCRdb re-called the reads with MiXCR, one entry per CDR3 protein. In the table there are about 150,000 distinct CDR3 sequences, less than 25% of which are singletons. The CDR3 has 15 residues. Deletions cut 3 bases from V and 2 bases from J, with 11 bases between. V gene TRBV12-3 or TRBV12-4 combines with J gene TRBJ2-4, with D possibly TRBD1 on 6 matching bases. The sequence was obtained from a human donor in good health (CMV status not recorded). Some clones in this sample may be carry-over from other donors' samples. Sequenced material: PBMCs. The CDR3 protein is CASSFSGQSKNIQYF. Written as DNA, the CDR3 is TGTGCCAGCAGTTTTTCGGGACAATCCAAAAACATTCAGTACTTC.